This T cell receptor beta chain was captured by sequencing in a study of blood T cell repertoires in COVID-19 (dated by TCRdb to 2018 to 2020). As for the study more broadly: Collaborator samples came from the United States, Italy and Spain and covered acute and convalescent phases of COVID-19. The repertoires were made available in a free public database intended to serve as a resource for research on the immune response to SARS-CoV-2. Nearly every sample came with metadata listing a de-identified subject ID, COVID-19 status, age in years and sex. Where available, HLA class I and class II types were taken from metadata supplied by the sample provider and were not determined by assay-based typing. Subjects who had been exposed to COVID-19, were actively infected with it, or had recovered from it provided the deeply sampled blood TCRbeta repertoires that made up the dataset. Samples came from the ongoing ImmuneRACE study (first 160 participants) plus 1,254 subjects from 6 global collaborators. The material from the prospective study consisted of cDNA or gDNA derived from T cells, B-cell-depleted T cells, or PBMCs.

Study-level results and caveats: The amount of clinical and demographic metadata varied by source and participant and was provided uncurated.

V loses 0 bases at its end and J loses 10 bases; junction bases beyond the gene matches: 5. The CDR3, from cysteine to phenylalanine, totals 15 residues. Left in the record is the CDR3 DNA by itself, 45 bases read in frame from the first base. As encoded in the germline V gene, CDR1 is SGDLS while CDR2 is YYNGEE. TCRbeta CDR3 regions were amplified from genomic DNA using the immunoSEQ Assay, a bias-controlled multiplex PCR. As for the authors' bioinformatics: The number of nucleated cells in each sample was estimated from the amplification of reference gene primers within the assay. To quantify the absolute abundance of each unique TCRbeta CDR3 rearrangement, sequence reads were collapsed and filtered. Productive Simpson clonality was computed per sample as the square root of Simpson's diversity index over productive rearrangements. In TCRdb, the immuneACCESS table is reduced to in-frame sequences with V and J assigned. These tables do not hold every clone; where another copy was compared, an unresolved V gene accounts for under half, and the others remain unexplained. From that table come the V and J calls and clone size; the DNA was used to work out D and trimming. The sample table lists hundreds of thousands of clones, roughly 88% of them with a count of one. The top ten hold more than 1.2% of the sample.

Whole blood was collected in K2EDTA tubes by collaborating institutions according to the institutions' own protocols. For TCRbeta analysis, collaborators shipped samples as frozen whole blood, isolated PBMCs, or DNA extracted from either of those sample types. Points on this clone: What this receptor recognizes is not known. No base quality values were provided; no much bigger clone lies one nucleotide off.

The sample consisted of peripheral blood. The V gene is TRBV9 and the J gene is TRBJ2-1, with TRBD1 matching 12 junction bases. The origin of this receptor is an elderly man with acute or convalescent COVID-19. The CDR3 sequence is CASSVEGQGAREQFF. The DNA sequence is given as TGTGCCAGCAGCGTAGAGGGACAGGGGGCGAGGGAGCAGTTCTTC.